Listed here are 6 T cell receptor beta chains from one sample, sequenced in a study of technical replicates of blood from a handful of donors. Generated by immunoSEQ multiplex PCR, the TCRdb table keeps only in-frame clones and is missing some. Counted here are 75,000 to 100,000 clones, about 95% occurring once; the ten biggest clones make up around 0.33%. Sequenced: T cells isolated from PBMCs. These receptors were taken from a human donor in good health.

CDR3 in amino acids: CASSSTSTGELFF. The CDR3, as DNA: TGTGCCAGCAGCTCGACTAGTACCGGGGAGCTGTTTTTT. This chain links TRBV7-6 with TRBJ2-2; a possible D gene is TRBD2 (6 bases). Germline CDR1 is SGHVS and CDR2 is FNYEAQ. V gave up 4 bases and J gave up 5 bases, with 8 bases separating them. This CDR3 is built from 13 residues.

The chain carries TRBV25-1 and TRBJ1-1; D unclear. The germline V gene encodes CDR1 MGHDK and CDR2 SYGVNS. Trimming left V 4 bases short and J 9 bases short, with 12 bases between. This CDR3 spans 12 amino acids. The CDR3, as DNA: TGTGCCAGCAGTGGGCTTACGACTCAAGCTTTCTTT. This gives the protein CASSGLTTQAFF.

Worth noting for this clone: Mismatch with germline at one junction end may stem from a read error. CDR3 DNA: TGTGCCAGCAGCCAAAGACAGCAAGAGTCCCAGTACTTC. Translated, it gives CASSQRQQESQYF. This rearrangement joins TRBV16 to TRBJ2-5, with D possibly being TRBD1 (5 bases). Germline lookup yields CDR1 KGHSY and CDR2 FQNENV. The CDR3 covers 13 residues.

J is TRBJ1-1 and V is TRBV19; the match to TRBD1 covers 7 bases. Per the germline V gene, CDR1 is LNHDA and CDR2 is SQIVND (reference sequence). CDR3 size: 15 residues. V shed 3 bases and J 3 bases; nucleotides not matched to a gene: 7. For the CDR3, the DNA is TGTGCCAGTAGTATGTTAAGGGACAGATACACTGAAGCTTTCTTT. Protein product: CASSMLRDRYTEAFF.

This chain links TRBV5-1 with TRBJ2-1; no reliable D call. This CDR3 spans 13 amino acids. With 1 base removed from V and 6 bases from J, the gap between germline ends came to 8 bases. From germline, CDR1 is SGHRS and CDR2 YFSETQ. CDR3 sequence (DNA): TGCGCCAGCAGCTTGTACGGTTCCAATGAGCAGTTCTTC. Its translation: CASSLYGSNEQFF.

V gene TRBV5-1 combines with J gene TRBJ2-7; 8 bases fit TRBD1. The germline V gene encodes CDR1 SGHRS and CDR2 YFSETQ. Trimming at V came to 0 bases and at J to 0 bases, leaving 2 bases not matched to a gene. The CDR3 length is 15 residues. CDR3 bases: TGCGCCAGCAGCTTGGAGGGACAGGCCTCCTACGAGCAGTACTTC. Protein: CASSLEGQASYEQYF.